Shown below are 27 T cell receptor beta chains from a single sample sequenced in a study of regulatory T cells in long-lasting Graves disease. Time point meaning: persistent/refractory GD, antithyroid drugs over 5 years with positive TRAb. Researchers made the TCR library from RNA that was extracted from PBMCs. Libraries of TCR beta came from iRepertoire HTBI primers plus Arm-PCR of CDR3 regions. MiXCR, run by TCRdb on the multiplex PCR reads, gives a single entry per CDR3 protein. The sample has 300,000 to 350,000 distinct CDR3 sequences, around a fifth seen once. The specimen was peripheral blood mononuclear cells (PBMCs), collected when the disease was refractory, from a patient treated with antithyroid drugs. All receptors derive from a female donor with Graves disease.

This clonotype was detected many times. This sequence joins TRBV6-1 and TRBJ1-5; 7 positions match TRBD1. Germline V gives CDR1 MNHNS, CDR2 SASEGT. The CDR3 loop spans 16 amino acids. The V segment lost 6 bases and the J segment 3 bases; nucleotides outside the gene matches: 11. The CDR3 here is CASRDFGTDDNQPQHF. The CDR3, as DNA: TGTGCCAGCAGGGACTTCGGGACAGACGACAATCAGCCCCAGCATTTT.

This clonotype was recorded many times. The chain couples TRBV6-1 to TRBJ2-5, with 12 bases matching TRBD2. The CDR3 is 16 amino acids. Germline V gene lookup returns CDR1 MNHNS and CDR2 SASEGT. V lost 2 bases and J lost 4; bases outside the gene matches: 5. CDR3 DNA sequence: TGTGCCAGCAGTGAAATCCTAGCGGGAGGGAGAGAGACCCAGTACTTC. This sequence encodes CASSEILAGGRETQYF.

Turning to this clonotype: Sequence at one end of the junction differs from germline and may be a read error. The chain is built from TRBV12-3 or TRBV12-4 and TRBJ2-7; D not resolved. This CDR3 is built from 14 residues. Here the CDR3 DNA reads TGTGCCAGCAGCTTAGCTGGTCCTTACTACGGGCAGTACTTC. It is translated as CASSLAGPYYGQYF.

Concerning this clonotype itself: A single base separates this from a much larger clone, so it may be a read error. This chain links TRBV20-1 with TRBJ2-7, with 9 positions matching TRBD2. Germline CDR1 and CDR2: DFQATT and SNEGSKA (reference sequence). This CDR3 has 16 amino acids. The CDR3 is CSAPPAGGVNGYERYF. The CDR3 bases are TGCAGTGCTCCTCCAGCGGGAGGAGTAAACGGGTACGAGCGGTACTTC.

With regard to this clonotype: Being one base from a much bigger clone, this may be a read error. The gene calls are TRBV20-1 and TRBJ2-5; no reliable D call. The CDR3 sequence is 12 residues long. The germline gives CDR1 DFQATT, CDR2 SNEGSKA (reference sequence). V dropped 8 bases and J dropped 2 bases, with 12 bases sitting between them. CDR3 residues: CSSSDQQETQYF. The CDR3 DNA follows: TGCAGTTCCTCGGACCAGCAAGAGACCCAGTACTTC.

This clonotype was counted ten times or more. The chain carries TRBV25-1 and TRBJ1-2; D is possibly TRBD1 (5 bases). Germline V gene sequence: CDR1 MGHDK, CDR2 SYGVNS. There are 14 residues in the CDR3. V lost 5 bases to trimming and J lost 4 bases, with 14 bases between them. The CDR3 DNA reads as TGTGCCAGCAGTCAGGCAGGGCAGTTCTATGGCTACACCTTC. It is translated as CASSQAGQFYGYTF.

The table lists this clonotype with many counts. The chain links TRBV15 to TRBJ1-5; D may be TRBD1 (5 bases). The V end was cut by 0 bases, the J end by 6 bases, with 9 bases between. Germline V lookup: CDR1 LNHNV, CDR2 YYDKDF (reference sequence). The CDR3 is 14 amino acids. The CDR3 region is CATSREIGVQPQHF. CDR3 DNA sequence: TGTGCCACCAGCAGAGAGATAGGGGTTCAGCCCCAGCATTTT.

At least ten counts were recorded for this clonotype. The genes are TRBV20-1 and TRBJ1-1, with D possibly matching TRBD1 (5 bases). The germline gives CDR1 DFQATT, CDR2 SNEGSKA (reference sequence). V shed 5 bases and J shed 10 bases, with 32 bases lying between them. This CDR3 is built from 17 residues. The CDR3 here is CSAPSPRDSQSALGAFF. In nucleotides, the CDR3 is TGCAGTGCTCCGTCACCCCGGGACTCCCAATCGGCCCTTGGAGCTTTCTTT.

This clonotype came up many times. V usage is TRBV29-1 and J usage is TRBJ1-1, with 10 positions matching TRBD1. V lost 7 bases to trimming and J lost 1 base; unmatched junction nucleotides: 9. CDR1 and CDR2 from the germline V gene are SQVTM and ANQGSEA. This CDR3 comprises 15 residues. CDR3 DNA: TGCAGCGGAGCCGGGACAGGGGACTGGAACACTGAAGCTTTCTTT. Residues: CSGAGTGDWNTEAFF. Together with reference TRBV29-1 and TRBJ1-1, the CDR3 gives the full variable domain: SAVISQKPSRDICQRGTSLTIQCQVDSQVTMMFWYRQQPGQSLTLIATANQGSEATYESGFVIDKFPISRPNLTFSTLTVSNMSPEDSSIYLCSGAGTGDWNTEAFFGQGTRLTVV.

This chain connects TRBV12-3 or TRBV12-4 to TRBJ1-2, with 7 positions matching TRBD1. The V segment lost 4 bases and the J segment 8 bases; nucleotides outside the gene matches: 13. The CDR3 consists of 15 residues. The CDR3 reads CASSYSDRAGWGYTF. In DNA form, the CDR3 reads TGTGCCAGCAGTTACTCTGACAGGGCGGGGTGGGGCTACACCTTC.

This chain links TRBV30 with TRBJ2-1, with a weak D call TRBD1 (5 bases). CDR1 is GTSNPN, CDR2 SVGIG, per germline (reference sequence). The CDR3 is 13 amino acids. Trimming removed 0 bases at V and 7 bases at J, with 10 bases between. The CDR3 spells CAWSVQVSNEQFF. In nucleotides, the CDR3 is TGTGCCTGGAGTGTACAGGTATCTAATGAGCAGTTCTTC.

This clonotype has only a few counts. As DNA, the CDR3 is TGTGCCACCAGTGACCCCGGAGGGGGCAGTACCGGGGAGCTGTTTTTT. Protein sequence: CATSDPGGGSTGELFF. The genes are TRBV24-1 and TRBJ2-2; the D gene is possibly TRBD1 (7 bases). CDR3 length equals 16 residues. Germline assignment: CDR1 KGHDR and CDR2 SFDVKD. Trimming removed 4 bases at V and 5 bases at J, with 16 bases between.

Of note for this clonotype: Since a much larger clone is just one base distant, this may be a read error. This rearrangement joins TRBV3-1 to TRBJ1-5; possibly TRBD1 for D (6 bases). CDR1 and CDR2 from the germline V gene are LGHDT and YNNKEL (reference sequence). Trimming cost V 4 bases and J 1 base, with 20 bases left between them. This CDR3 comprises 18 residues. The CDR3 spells CASSPTGMSLSSNQPQHF. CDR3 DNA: TGTGCCAGCAGCCCGACAGGTATGAGCCTTTCGAGCAATCAGCCCCAGCATTTT.

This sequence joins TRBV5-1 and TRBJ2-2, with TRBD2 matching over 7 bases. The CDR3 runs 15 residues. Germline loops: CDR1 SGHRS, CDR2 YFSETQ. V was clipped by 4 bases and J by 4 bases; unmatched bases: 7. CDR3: CASSGASGVTGELFF. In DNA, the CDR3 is TGCGCCAGCAGCGGGGCGAGCGGGGTCACCGGGGAGCTGTTTTTT. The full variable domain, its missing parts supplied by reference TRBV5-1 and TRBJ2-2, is KAGVTQTPRYLIKTRGQQVTLSCSPISGHRSVSWYQQTPGQGLQFLFEYFSETQRNKGNFPGRFSGRQFSNSRSEMNVSTLELGDSALYLCASSGASGVTGELFFGEGSRLTVL.

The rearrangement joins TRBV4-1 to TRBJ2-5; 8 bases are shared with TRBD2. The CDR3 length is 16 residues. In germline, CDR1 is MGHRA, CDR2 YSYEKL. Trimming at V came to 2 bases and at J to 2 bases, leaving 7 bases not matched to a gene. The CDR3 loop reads CASSQRPGLAQETQYF. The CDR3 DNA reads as TGCGCCAGCAGCCAACGACCCGGACTAGCTCAAGAGACCCAGTACTTC.

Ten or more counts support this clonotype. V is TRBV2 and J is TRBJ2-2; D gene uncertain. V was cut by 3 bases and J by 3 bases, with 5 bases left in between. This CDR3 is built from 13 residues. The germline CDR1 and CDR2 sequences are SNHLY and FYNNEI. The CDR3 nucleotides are TGTGCCAGCAGTGAGGCGTACACCGGGGAGCTGTTTTTT. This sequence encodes CASSEAYTGELFF.

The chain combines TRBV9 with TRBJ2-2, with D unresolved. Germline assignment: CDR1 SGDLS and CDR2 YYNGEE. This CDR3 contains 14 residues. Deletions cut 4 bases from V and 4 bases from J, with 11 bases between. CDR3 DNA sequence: TGTGCCAGCAGCCCGACGACCGGCACCGGGGAGCTGTTTTTT. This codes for CASSPTTGTGELFF.

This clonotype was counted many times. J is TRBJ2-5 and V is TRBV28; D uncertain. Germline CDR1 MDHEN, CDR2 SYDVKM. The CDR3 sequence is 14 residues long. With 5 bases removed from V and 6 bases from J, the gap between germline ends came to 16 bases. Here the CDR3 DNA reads TGTGCCAGCAGTGCGCCAAACCACCCTCAGACCCAGTACTTC. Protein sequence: CASSAPNHPQTQYF.

DNA for the CDR3: TGCAGCGTCGCTACTAGCGGGAGGGTGGGGGAGCAGTACTTC. It encodes CSVATSGRVGEQYF. The chain combines TRBV29-1 with TRBJ2-7, with 13 bases aligning to TRBD2. The length of the CDR3 is 14 residues. With 6 bases clipped from V and 7 bases from J, the junction kept 9 bases outside the gene matches. From germline, CDR1 is SQVTM and CDR2 ANQGSEA.

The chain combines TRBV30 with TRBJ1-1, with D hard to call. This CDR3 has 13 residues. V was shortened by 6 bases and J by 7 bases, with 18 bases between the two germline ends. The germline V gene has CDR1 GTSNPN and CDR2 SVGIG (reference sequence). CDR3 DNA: TGTGCCTGCACCATCGGGTCAGGACGTGAAGCTTTCTTT. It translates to CACTIGSGREAFF.

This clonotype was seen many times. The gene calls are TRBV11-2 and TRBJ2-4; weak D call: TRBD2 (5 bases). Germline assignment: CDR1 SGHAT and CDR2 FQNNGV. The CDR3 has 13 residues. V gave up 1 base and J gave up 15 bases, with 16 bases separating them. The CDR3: CASSLVIAPYLYF. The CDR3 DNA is TGTGCCAGCAGCTTAGTCATAGCGCCCTATTTGTACTTC.

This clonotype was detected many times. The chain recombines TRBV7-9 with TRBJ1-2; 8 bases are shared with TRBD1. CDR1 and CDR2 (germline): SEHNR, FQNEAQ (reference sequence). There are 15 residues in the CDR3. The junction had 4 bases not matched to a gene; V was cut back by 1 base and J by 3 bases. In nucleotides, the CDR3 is TGTGCCAGCAGCTTAGGTCCAGGGGGCTACTATGGCTACACCTTC. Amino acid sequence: CASSLGPGGYYGYTF. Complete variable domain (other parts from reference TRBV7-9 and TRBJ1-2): DTGVSQNPRHKITKRGQNVTFRCDPISEHNRLYWYRQTLGQGPEFLTYFQNEAQLEKSRLLSDRFSAERPKGSFSTLEIQRTEQGDSAMYLCASSLGPGGYYGYTFGSGTRLTVV.

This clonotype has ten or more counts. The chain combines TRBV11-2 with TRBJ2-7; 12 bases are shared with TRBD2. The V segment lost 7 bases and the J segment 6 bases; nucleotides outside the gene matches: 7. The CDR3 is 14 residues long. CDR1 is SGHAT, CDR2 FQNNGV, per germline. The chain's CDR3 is CASIQTSGSAEQYF. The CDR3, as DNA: TGTGCCAGCATCCAGACTAGCGGGAGTGCCGAGCAGTACTTC.

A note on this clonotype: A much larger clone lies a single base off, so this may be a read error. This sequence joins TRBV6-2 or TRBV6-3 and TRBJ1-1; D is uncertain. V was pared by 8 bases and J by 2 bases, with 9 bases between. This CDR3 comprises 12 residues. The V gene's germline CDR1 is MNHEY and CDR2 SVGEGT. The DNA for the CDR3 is TGTGCCAGCTGCAGGTCCAACACTGAAGCTTTCTTT. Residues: CASCRSNTEAFF.

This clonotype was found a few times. The CDR3 DNA follows: TGTGCCAGCAGTTGGGGGCTAGCGGGGTCCTACAATGAGCAGTTCTTC. Residues: CASSWGLAGSYNEQFF. The gene calls are TRBV6-9 and TRBJ2-1; 9 bases line up with TRBD2. Germline V gene lookup returns CDR1 MNHGY and CDR2 SVAAGI. The CDR3 is 16 amino acids. The V segment lost 4 bases and the J segment 1 base; nucleotides outside the gene matches: 5.

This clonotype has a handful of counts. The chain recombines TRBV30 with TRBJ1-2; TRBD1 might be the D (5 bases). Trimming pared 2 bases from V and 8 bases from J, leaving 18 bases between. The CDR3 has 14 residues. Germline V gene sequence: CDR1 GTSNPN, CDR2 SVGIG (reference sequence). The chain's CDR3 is CAWSTGTPTGGYTF. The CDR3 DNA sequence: TGTGCCTGGAGTACGGGGACGCCCACGGGAGGCTACACCTTC.

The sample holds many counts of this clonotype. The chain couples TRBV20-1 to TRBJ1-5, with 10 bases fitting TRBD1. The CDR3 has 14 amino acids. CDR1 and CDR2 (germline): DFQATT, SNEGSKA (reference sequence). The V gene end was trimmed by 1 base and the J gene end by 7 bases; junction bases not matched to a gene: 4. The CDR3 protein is CSARVGQGYQPQHF. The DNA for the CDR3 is TGCAGTGCTAGAGTGGGACAGGGGTACCAGCCCCAGCATTTT.